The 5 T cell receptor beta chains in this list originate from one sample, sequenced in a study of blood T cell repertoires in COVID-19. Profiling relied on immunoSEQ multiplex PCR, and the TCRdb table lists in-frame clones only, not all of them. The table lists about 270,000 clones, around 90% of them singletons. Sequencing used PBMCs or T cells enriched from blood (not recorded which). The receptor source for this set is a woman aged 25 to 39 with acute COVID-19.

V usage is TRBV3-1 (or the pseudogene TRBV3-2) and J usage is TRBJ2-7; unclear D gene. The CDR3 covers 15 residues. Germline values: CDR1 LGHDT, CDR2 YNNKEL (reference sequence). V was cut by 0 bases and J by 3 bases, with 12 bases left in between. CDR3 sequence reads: CASSQDSLVLYEQYF. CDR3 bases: TGTGCCAGCAGCCAAGATAGTCTGGTTCTCTACGAGCAGTACTTC.

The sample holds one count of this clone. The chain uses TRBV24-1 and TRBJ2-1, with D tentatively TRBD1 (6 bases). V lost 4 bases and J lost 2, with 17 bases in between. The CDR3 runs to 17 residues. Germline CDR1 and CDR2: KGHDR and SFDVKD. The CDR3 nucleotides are TGTGCCACCAGTGACCCTCTTCCGGGACACCCCTACAATGAGCAGTTCTTC. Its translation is CATSDPLPGHPYNEQFF.

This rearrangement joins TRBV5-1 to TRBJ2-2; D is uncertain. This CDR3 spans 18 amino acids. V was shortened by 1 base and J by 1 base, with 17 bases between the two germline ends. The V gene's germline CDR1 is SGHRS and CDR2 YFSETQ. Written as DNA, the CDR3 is TGCGCCAGCAGCTTGTCGCCATCCTGGCTAGTGAACACCGGGGAGCTGTTTTTT. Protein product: CASSLSPSWLVNTGELFF.

The CDR3 sequence is CASSPIFGGKVIEQFF. The CDR3 nucleotides are TGCGCCAGCAGCCCAATTTTCGGCGGGAAGGTTATTGAGCAGTTCTTC. The V call is TRBV4-1, the J call TRBJ2-1; TRBD2 is a possible D gene (6 bases). CDR1 and CDR2 from the germline V gene are MGHRA and YSYEKL. CDR3 length: 16 residues. V gave up 4 bases and J gave up 9 bases, with 22 bases separating them.

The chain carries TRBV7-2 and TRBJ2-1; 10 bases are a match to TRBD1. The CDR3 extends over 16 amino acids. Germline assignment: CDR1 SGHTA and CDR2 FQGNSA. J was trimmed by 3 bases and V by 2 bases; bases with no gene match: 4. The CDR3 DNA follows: TGTGCCAGCAGCTTACTGGACAGGGGGGTCTACAATGAGCAGTTCTTC. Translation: CASSLLDRGVYNEQFF.